This T cell receptor (beta chain) came from a study of blood T cells in healthy people across ages. This clonotype appeared many times. The CDR3 loop spans 16 amino acids. The ends were cut back, 5 bases at V and 2 bases at J, with 17 bases in the middle. Germline CDR1 and CDR2: SEHNR and FQNEAQ (reference sequence). It was with a sample-barcoded 5' primer and a J-beta primer mix that a second PCR of roughly 7 to 12 cycles was run. TCRdb used MiXCR to reprocess the 5' RACE reads, holding one entry per CDR3 protein. The data show 630,000 or so distinct CDR3 sequences, approximately 30% seen once. Sequenced sample: blood. This TCR was recovered from an elderly woman in good health. The chain uses TRBV7-9 and TRBJ2-3, with D maybe TRBD1 (8 bases). The CDR3 loop reads CASSPGGQVFTDTQYF. The CDR3 nucleotides are TGTGCCAGCAGCCCGGGGGGACAGGTTTTCACAGATACGCAGTATTTT.